A selection of T cell receptor beta chains follows, all from one sample in a study of blood T cell repertoires in COVID-19. The table came from immunoSEQ multiplex PCR; TCRdb's copy has only in-frame clones and leaves some out. The sample gives hundreds of thousands of clones, 85% of which show up once; 2.5% is in the top ten. The source material was PBMCs or T cells enriched from blood (not recorded which). Receptors were obtained from a woman between 50 and 59 years old who had recovered from COVID-19. The CDR3 runs from the conserved cysteine through the conserved F or W. The D gene is left open where the match is weak. Rows may omit the clone size; those that give it use once, few, many or a size class.

J gene: TRBJ1-2
clone size: NA
V gene: TRBV2
D gene: NA
CDR3 DNA: TGTGCCAGCAGTGTTTCAGCTAACTATGGCTACACCTTC
CDR3 protein: CASSVSANYGYTF

J gene: TRBJ1-4
clone size: NA
V gene: TRBV19
D gene: TRBD1
CDR3 DNA: TGTGCCAGTAGTGGAAGGACAGGTCTGGCGGAAAAACTGTTTTTT
CDR3 protein: CASSGRTGLAEKLFF

J gene: TRBJ2-7
clone size: NA
V gene: TRBV20-1
D gene: NA
CDR3 DNA: TGCAGTGCTAGTGTGGATTTAGCGGTGTACGAGCAGTACTTC
CDR3 protein: CSASVDLAVYEQYF

J gene: TRBJ1-1
clone size: few
V gene: TRBV18
D gene: NA
CDR3 DNA: TGTGCCAGTAACAGGGAGGGGGAAGCTTTCTTT
CDR3 protein: CASNREGEAFF

J gene: TRBJ1-1
clone size: NA
V gene: TRBV19
D gene: NA
CDR3 DNA: TGTGCCAGTAGTCCGACGCCGGGGAACACTGAAGCTTTCTTT
CDR3 protein: CASSPTPGNTEAFF

J gene: TRBJ1-4
clone size: NA
V gene: TRBV24-1
D gene: TRBD1
CDR3 DNA: TGTGCCACCAGCGATATCGGGACAGGGGGCGAAAAACTGTTTTTT
CDR3 protein: CATSDIGTGGEKLFF

J gene: TRBJ2-5
clone size: NA
V gene: TRBV24-1
D gene: TRBD2
CDR3 DNA: TGTGCCACCCTCGGGCGGGAGGGCCCTCGGGAGACCCAGTACTTC
CDR3 protein: CATLGREGPRETQYF

J gene: TRBJ2-3
clone size: NA
V gene: TRBV18
D gene: TRBD2
CDR3 DNA: TGTGCCAGCTCACCACGCGGGGGGTCCACAGATACGCAGTATTTT
CDR3 protein: CASSPRGGSTDTQYF

J gene: TRBJ1-4
clone size: few
V gene: TRBV27
D gene: NA
CDR3 DNA: TGTGCCAGCAGTTTACACAGGAATGAAAAACTGTTTTTT
CDR3 protein: CASSLHRNEKLFF

J gene: TRBJ1-4
clone size: NA
V gene: TRBV19
D gene: NA
CDR3 DNA: TGTGCCAGTCTGGAGGGATTGAATGAAAAACTGTTTTTT
CDR3 protein: CASLEGLNEKLFF

J gene: TRBJ1-4
clone size: NA
V gene: TRBV18
D gene: TRBD1
CDR3 DNA: TGTGCCAGCTTCACAGGGGAGAATGAAAAACTGTTTTTT
CDR3 protein: CASFTGENEKLFF

J gene: TRBJ1-1
clone size: many
V gene: TRBV7-2
D gene: NA
CDR3 DNA: TGTGCCAGCAGCTTAGTGAGCTCGAGCACTGAAGCTTTCTTT
CDR3 protein: CASSLVSSSTEAFF

J gene: TRBJ2-3
clone size: NA
V gene: TRBV25-1
D gene: TRBD2
CDR3 DNA: TGTGCCAGCACCCCCCGACTAGCGGGGTCTGATACGCAGTATTTT
CDR3 protein: CASTPRLAGSDTQYF

J gene: TRBJ2-1
clone size: NA
V gene: TRBV7-9
D gene: NA
CDR3 DNA: TGTGCCAGCAGCTTATTTGGCGGGAAAGTTGATGAGCAGTTCTTC
CDR3 protein: CASSLFGGKVDEQFF

J gene: TRBJ2-3
clone size: NA
V gene: TRBV6-5
D gene: NA
CDR3 DNA: TGTGCCAGCAGGGGGGACTGGAGCACAGATACGCAGTATTTT
CDR3 protein: CASRGDWSTDTQYF

J gene: TRBJ1-2
clone size: NA
V gene: TRBV18
D gene: NA
CDR3 DNA: TGTGCCAGCTCACCAAGAGGAACCGCTGAACTCTATGGCTACACCTTC
CDR3 protein: CASSPRGTAELYGYTF

J gene: TRBJ1-5
clone size: few
V gene: TRBV18
D gene: TRBD1
CDR3 DNA: TGTGCCAGCTCTCCTAAAGGACAGGGGGGAGGTCAGCCCCAGCATTTT
CDR3 protein: CASSPKGQGGGQPQHF

J gene: TRBJ2-2
clone size: NA
V gene: TRBV7-9
D gene: NA
CDR3 DNA: TGTGCCAGCAGCGCCCCTAACCGGAACACCGGGGAGCTGTTTTTT
CDR3 protein: CASSAPNRNTGELFF

J gene: TRBJ1-5
clone size: NA
V gene: TRBV15
D gene: NA
CDR3 DNA: TGTGCCACCGCTCACAGGGACAATCAGCCCCAGCATTTT
CDR3 protein: CATAHRDNQPQHF

J gene: TRBJ2-5
clone size: NA
V gene: TRBV7-6
D gene: TRBD2
CDR3 DNA: TGTGCCAGCAGTGCTTCGGTCCTAGCGGGAGCGAACCAAGAGACCCAGTACTTC
CDR3 protein: CASSASVLAGANQETQYF